This TCR beta chain was identified in a study of control samples from healthy donors and cancer patients. With 5 bases clipped from V and 4 bases from J, the junction kept 8 bases outside the gene matches. The CDR3 loop spans 15 amino acids. Germline V gives CDR1 LNHDA, CDR2 SQIVND (reference sequence). Produced via immunoSEQ multiplex PCR; TCRdb's table is partial and in-frame only. Altogether roughly 370,000 clones are present, about 93% being singletons, with the ten largest covering 6% to 7%. The TCR originated in a man aged 40-49 years with head and neck cancer. Material for sequencing was PBMCs. This sequence joins TRBV19 and TRBJ2-3, with 8 positions matching TRBD2. For the CDR3, the DNA is TGTGCCAGTAGTGAAAGCGGGAGTAACGCAGATACGCAGTATTTT. The encoded protein is CASSESGSNADTQYF. The entire variable domain, with the rest obtained from reference TRBV19 and TRBJ2-3, is as follows: DGGITQSPKYLFRKEGQNVTLSCEQNLNHDAMYWYRQDPGQGLRLIYYSQIVNDFQKGDIAEGYSVSREKKESFPLTVTSAQKNPTAFYLCASSESGSNADTQYFGPGTRLTVL.